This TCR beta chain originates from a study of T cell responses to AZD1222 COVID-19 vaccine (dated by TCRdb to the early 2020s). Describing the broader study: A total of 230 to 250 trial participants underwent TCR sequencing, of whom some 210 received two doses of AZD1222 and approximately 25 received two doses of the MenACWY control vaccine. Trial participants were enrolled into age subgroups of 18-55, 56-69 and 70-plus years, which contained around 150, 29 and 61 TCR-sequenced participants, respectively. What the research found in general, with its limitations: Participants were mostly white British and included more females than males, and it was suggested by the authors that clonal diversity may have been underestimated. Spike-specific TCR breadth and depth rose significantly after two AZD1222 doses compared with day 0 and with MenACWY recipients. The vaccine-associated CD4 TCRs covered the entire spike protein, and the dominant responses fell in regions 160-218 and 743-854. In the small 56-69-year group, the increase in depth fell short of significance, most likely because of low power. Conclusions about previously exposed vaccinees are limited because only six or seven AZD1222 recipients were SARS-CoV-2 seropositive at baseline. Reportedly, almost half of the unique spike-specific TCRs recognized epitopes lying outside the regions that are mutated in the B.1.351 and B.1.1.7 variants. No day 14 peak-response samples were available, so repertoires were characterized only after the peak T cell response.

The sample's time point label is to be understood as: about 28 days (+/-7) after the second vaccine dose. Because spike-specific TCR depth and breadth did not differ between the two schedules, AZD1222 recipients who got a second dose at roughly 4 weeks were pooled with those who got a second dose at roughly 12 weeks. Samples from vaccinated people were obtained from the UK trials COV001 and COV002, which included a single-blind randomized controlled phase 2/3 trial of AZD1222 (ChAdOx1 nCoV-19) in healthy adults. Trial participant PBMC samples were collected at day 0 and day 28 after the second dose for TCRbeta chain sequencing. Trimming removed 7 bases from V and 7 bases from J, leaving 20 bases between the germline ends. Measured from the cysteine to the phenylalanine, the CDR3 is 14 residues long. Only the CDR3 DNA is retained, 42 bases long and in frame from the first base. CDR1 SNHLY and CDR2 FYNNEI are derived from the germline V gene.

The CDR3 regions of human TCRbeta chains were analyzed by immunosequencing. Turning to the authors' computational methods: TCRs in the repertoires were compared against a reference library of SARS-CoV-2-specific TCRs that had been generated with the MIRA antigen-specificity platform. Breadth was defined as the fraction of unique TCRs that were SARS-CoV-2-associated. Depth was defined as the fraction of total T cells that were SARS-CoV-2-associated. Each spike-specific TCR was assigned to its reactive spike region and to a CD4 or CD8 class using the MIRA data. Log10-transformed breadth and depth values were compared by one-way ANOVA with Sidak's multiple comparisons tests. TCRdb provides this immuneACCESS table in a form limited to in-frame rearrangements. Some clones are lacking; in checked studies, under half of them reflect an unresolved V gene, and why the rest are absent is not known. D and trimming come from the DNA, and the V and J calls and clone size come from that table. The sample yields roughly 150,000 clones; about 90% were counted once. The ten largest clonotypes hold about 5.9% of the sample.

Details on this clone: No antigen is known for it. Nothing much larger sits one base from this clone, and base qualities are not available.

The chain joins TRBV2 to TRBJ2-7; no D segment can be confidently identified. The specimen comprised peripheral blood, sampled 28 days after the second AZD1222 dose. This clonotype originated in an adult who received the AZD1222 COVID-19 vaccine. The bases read TGTGCCAGCACTGGATCCGACTGGGCCGGGGAGCAGTACTTC. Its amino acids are CASTGSDWAGEQYF.